These 8 T cell receptor beta chains share one sample of origin, sequenced in a study of cytomegalovirus exposure and HLA in healthy donors. Primers included in the PCR were 60 Vbeta and 13 Jbeta primers. Only in-frame clones appear in the TCRdb table, and some are missing; sequencing was by immunoSEQ multiplex PCR. The repertoire includes around 200,000 clones, 80% of them detected once, and about 0.64% sits in the top ten. Source material: PBMCs. All receptors derive from a boy younger than 18 in good health and CMV-seronegative.

V is TRBV7-2 and J is TRBJ1-3; 7 nucleotides line up with TRBD1. CDR1 is SGHTA and CDR2 is FQGNSA in the germline V gene. The CDR3 is made up of 17 amino acids. The junction had 9 bases not matched to a gene; V was cut back by 3 bases and J by 1 base. CDR3 protein: CASSFSAGGHSGNTIYF. CDR3 DNA: TGTGCCAGCAGCTTCTCGGCAGGGGGTCATTCTGGAAACACCATATATTTT.

The chain combines TRBV29-1 with TRBJ1-5; a possible D gene is TRBD1 (6 bases). The V and J ends lost 6 bases and 4 bases respectively, with 16 bases between them. The CDR3 covers 14 residues. Germline CDR1 SQVTM, CDR2 ANQGSEA. CDR3: CSVTNRTENQPQHF. The DNA for the CDR3 is TGCAGCGTAACCAACCGGACAGAGAATCAGCCCCAGCATTTT.

The CDR3 sequence: CSVAPNEGAPNEKLFF. CDR3 bases: TGCAGCGTGGCCCCCAACGAGGGGGCTCCTAATGAAAAACTGTTTTTT. The rearrangement joins TRBV29-1 to TRBJ1-4, with 7 positions matching TRBD1. The CDR3 loop spans 16 amino acids. Germline V gene sequence: CDR1 SQVTM, CDR2 ANQGSEA. V trimming: 6 bases; J trimming: 3 bases; junction bases outside the gene matches: 13.

The chain links TRBV6-1 to TRBJ1-5, with D possibly matching TRBD1 (5 bases). The V and J ends lost 1 base and 4 bases respectively, with 8 bases between them. The germline gives CDR1 MNHNS, CDR2 SASEGT. The CDR3 loop spans 14 amino acids. CDR3 sequence: CASSEGQSNQPQHF. DNA of the CDR3: TGTGCCAGCAGTGAAGGACAGTCGAATCAGCCCCAGCATTTT.

V gene TRBV25-1 combines with J gene TRBJ2-7; 10 nucleotides match TRBD2. This CDR3 contains 16 residues. The V segment lost 7 bases and the J segment 3 bases; nucleotides outside the gene matches: 12. CDR1 is MGHDK, CDR2 SYGVNS, per germline. The CDR3 is CASTPDWSSGSYEQYF. In nucleotides, the CDR3 is TGTGCCAGCACCCCTGATTGGTCTAGCGGGAGCTACGAGCAGTACTTC.

This chain uses TRBV7-8 with TRBJ2-3; weak D call: TRBD2 (6 bases). Between the trimmed V and J ends, which lost 2 bases and 2 bases, there was a span of 11 bases. The germline V gene encodes CDR1 SGHVS and CDR2 FQNEAQ. The CDR3 is made up of 15 amino acids. DNA of the CDR3: TGTGCCAGCAGCTTAACCGGGACTCCCACAGATACGCAGTATTTT. This sequence encodes CASSLTGTPTDTQYF. The variable domain in full, completed from reference TRBV7-8 and TRBJ2-3, reads GAGVSQSPRYKVAKRGQDVALRCDPISGHVSLFWYQQALGQGPEFLTYFQNEAQLDKSGLPSDRFFAERPEGSVSTLKIQRTQQEDSAVYLCASSLTGTPTDTQYFGPGTRLTVL.

There are a few counts of this clone. The genes are TRBV4-3 and TRBJ1-2; D call uncertain. V lost 4 bases, J lost 4 bases, and 10 bases lay in between. CDR3 length: 13 residues. The germline V gene encodes CDR1 LGHNA and CDR2 YSLEER. The CDR3 sequence: CASSRRGGYGYTF. CDR3 nucleotide sequence: TGCGCCAGCAGCCGACGCGGAGGCTATGGCTACACCTTC.

The CDR3 DNA reads TGTGCCAGCAGCCCAGTTCTCGGGGTGGTCTCCTACAATGAGCAGTTCTTC. It yields the protein CASSPVLGVVSYNEQFF. The chain uses TRBV7-9 and TRBJ2-1; perhaps TRBD2 as D (5 bases). CDR3 length: 17 residues. The germline CDR1 and CDR2 sequences are SEHNR and FQNEAQ (reference sequence). The germline V and J ends were trimmed by 5 bases and 0 bases, with 17 bases remaining between them.